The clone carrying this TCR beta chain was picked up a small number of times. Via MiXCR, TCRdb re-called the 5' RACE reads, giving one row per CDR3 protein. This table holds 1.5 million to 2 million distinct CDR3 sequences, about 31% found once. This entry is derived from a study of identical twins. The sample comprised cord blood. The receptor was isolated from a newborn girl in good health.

The CDR3 reads CASSLTTSGARTDTQYF. The CDR3 DNA sequence: TGTGCCAGCAGCTTAACGACTAGCGGGGCCCGCACAGATACGCAGTATTTT. The chain couples TRBV7-6 to TRBJ2-3; 11 positions match TRBD2. The V gene end was trimmed by 2 bases and the J gene end by 1 base; junction bases not matched to a gene: 5. The CDR3 covers 17 residues. CDR1 and CDR2 from the germline V gene are SGHVS and FNYEAQ.